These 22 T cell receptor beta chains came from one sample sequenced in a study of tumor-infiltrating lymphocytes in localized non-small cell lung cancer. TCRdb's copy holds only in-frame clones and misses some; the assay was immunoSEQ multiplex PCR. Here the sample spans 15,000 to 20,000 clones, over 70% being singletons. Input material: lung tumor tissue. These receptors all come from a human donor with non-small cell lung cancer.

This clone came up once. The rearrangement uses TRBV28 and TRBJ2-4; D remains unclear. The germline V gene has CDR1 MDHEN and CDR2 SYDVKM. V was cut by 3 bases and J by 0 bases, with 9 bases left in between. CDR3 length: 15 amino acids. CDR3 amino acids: CASSFSDLAKNIQYF. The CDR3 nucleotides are TGTGCCAGCAGTTTTTCGGATCTAGCCAAAAACATTCAGTACTTC.

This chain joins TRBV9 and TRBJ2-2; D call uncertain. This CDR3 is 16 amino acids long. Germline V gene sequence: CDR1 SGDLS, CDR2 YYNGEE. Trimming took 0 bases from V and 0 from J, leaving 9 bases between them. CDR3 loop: CASSVEARANTGELFF. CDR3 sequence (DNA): TGTGCCAGCAGCGTAGAAGCTAGAGCGAACACCGGGGAGCTGTTTTTT.

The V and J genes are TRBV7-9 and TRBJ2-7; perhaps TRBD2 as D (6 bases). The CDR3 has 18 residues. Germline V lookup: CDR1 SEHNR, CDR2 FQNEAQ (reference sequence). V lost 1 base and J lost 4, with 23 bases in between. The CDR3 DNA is TGTGCCAGCAGCTTAGGCTTAATCGGCGGGGCCCCCGAGTACGAGCAGTACTTC. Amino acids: CASSLGLIGGAPEYEQYF.

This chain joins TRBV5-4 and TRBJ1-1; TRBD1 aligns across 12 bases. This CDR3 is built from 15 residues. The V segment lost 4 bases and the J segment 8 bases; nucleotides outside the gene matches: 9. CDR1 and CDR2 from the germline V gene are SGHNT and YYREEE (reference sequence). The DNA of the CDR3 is TGTGCCAGCAGCCCGTACGGGACAGGGGGCGCCGAAGCTTTCTTT. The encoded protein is CASSPYGTGGAEAFF.

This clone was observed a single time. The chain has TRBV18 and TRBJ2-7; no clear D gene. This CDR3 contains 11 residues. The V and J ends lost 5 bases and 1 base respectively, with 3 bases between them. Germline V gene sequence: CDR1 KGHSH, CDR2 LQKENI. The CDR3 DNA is TGTGCCAGCTCAGAGTCCTACGAGCAGTACTTC. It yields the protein CASSESYEQYF.

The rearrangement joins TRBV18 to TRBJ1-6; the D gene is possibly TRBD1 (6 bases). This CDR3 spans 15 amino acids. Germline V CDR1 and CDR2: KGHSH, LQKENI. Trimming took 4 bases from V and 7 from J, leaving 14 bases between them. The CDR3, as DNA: TGTGCCAGCTCACTTGAACAGGGTTGGAATTCACCCCTCCACTTT. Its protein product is CASSLEQGWNSPLHF.

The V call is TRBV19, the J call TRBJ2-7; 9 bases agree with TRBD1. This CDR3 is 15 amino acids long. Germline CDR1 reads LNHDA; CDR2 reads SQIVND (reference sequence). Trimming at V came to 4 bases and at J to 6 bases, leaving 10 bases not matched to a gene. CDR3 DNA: TGTGCCAGTAGTAGCCTGGGACAGGGCCCTATCGAGCAGTACTTC. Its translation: CASSSLGQGPIEQYF.

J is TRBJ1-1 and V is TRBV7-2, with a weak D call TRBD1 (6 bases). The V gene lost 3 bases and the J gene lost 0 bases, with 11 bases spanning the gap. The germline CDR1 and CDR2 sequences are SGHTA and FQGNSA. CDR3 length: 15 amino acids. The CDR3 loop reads CASSFSAGVNTEAFF. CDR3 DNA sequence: TGTGCCAGCAGCTTTTCGGCAGGGGTGAACACTGAAGCTTTCTTT.

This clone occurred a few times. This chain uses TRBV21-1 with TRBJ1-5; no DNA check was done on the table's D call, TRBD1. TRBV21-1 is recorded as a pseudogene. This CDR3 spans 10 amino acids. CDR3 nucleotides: TGTGCCAGCGGGCCCCCGCCCCAGCATTTT. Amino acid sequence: CASGPPPQHF.

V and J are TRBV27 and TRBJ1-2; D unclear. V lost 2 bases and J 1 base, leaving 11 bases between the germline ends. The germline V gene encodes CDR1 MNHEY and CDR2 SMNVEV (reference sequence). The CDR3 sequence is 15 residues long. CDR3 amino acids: CASSLTWTDNYGYTF. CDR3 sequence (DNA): TGTGCCAGCAGTTTAACATGGACTGATAACTATGGCTACACCTTC.

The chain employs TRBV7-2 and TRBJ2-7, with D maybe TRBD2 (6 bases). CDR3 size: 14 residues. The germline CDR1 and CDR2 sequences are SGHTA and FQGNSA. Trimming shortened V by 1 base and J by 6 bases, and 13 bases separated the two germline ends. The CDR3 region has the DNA TGTGCCAGCAGCTTAGTCCCGGGGGTGGGCGAGCAGTACTTC. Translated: CASSLVPGVGEQYF.

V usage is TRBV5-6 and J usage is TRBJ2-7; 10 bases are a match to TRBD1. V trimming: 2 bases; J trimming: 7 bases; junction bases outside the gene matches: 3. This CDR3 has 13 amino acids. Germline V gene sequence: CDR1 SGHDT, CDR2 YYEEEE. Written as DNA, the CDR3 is TGTGCCAGCAGCTTCCGGACAGGGGGAGAGCAGTACTTC. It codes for CASSFRTGGEQYF. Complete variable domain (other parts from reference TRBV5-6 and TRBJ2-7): DAGVTQSPTHLIKTRGQQVTLRCSPKSGHDTVSWYQQALGQGPQFIFQYYEEEERQRGNFPDRFSGHQFPNYSSELNVNALLLGDSALYLCASSFRTGGEQYFGPGTRLTVT.

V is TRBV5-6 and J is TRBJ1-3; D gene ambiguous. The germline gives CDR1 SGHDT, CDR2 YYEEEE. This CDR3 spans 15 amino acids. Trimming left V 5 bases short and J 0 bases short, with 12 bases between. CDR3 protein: CASSLTGNSGNTIYF. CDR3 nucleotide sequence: TGTGCCAGCAGTCTGACGGGGAACTCTGGAAACACCATATATTTT.

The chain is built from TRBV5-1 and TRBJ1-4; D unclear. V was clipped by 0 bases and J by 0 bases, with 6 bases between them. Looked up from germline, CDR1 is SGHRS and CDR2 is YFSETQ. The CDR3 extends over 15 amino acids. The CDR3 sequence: CASSLGRSTNEKLFF. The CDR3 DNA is TGCGCCAGCAGCTTGGGGAGATCAACTAATGAAAAACTGTTTTTT.

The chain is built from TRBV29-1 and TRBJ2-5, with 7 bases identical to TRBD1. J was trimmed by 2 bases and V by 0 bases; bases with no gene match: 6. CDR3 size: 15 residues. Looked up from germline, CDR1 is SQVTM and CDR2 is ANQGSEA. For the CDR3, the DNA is TGCAGCGTTGAAGATCAACCAGGGGGTCAAGAGACCCAGTACTTC. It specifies CSVEDQPGGQETQYF.

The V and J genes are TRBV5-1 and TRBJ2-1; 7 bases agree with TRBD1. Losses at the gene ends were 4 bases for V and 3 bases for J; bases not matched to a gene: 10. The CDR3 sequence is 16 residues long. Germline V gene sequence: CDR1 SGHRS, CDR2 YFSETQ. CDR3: CASSGTRDRLYNEQFF. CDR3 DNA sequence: TGCGCCAGCAGCGGGACCCGGGACAGACTCTACAATGAGCAGTTCTTC.

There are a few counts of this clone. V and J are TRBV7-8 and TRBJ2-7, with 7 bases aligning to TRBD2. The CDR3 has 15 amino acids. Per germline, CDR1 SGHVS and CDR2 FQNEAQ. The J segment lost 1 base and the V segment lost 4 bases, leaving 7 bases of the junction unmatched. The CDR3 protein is CASSSDAGVSYEQYF. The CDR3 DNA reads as TGTGCCAGCAGCTCCGACGCGGGGGTATCCTACGAGCAGTACTTC.

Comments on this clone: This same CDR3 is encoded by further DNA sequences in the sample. The CDR3 DNA follows: TGCGCCAGCAGCTTGGGGGGGACGGCGAACACCGGGGAGCTGTTTTTT. Residues: CASSLGGTANTGELFF. The rearrangement links TRBV5-1 to TRBJ2-2; D may correspond to TRBD1 or TRBD2 (5 bases each). V lost 0 bases to trimming and J lost 0 bases, with 9 bases between them. Germline V gene sequence: CDR1 SGHRS, CDR2 YFSETQ. The CDR3 consists of 16 residues.

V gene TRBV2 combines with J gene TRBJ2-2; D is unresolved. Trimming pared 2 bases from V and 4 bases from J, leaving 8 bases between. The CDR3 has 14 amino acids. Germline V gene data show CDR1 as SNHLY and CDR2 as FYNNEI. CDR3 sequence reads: CASSEIRSTGELFF. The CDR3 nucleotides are TGTGCCAGCAGTGAAATACGGAGCACCGGGGAGCTGTTTTTT.

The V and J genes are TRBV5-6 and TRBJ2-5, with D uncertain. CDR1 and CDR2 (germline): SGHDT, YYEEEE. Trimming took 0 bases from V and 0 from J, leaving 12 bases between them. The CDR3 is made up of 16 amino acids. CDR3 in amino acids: CASSLGGLGNQETQYF. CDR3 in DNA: TGTGCCAGCAGCTTGGGAGGTTTAGGAAACCAAGAGACCCAGTACTTC.

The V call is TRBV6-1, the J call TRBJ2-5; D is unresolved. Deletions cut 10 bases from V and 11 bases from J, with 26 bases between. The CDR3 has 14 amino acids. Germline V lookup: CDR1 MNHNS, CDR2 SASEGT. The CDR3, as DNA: TGTGCCACCTTACCCGCAGCTTCTGTTATTGAGCAGTACTTC. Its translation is CATLPAASVIEQYF.

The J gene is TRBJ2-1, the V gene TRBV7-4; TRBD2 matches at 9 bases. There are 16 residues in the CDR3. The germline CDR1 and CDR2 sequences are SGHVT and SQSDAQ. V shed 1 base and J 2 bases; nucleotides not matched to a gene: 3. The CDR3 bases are TGTGCCAGCAGCTTAGGTCCTAGCGGGACCTACAATGAGCAGTTCTTC. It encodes CASSLGPSGTYNEQFF.